These T cell receptor beta chains were read from a single sample in a study of T cell responses to AZD1222 COVID-19 vaccine. Method: immunoSEQ multiplex PCR; TCRdb's copy keeps in-frame clones and lacks some. The sample yields about 140,000 clones, approximately 93% seen once. The sample consisted of peripheral blood, taken after recovery from COVID-19. Every receptor here comes from an adult who had recovered from COVID-19. Each CDR3 is given with its conserved first and last residue. A D gene is named only where the DNA matches it firmly. Clone size, where shown, is once, few, many, or a class for clones that have expanded.

TRBV5-6	16	.	TRBJ2-2	TRBD2	TGTGCCAGCAGCTTAAGAGCGGGGGTAAACACCGGGGAGCTGTTTTTT	CASSLRAGVNTGELFF
TRBV7-7	14	.	TRBJ2-7	.	TGTGCTAGCAGCTTAGATTCCTACAGCGCCGAGCAGTACTTC	CASSLDSYSAEQYF
TRBV10-2	13	.	TRBJ1-5	TRBD1	TGCGCCAGCAACCGACAGGGGCCCCAGCCCCAGCATTTT	CASNRQGPQPQHF
TRBV19	14	.	TRBJ2-2	TRBD2	TGTGCCAGTATTTCTCTAGCGGGAGTCGGGGAGCTGTTTTTT	CASISLAGVGELFF
TRBV6-5	14	.	TRBJ2-5	TRBD2	TGTGCCAGCAGTCCGGGACTAGCGGGAGAGACCCAGTACTTC	CASSPGLAGETQYF
TRBV13	17	few	TRBJ1-6	.	TGTGCCAGCAGCACTAGGGGCCTTCAGGGTGGTGATTCACCCCTCCACTTT	CASSTRGLQGGDSPLHF
TRBV24-1	15	once	TRBJ2-5	TRBD1	TGTGCCACCAGTGACCCACAGGGGGCTCAAGAGACCCAGTACTTC	CATSDPQGAQETQYF
TRBV2	14	.	TRBJ2-1	.	TGTGCCAGCCTCGGGAGCCCTGGCTACAATGAGCAGTTCTTC	CASLGSPGYNEQFF
TRBV6-5	14	.	TRBJ1-5	TRBD1	TGTGCCAGCAGTACAGGGGGGAGGAATCAGCCCCAGCATTTT	CASSTGGRNQPQHF
TRBV18	14	.	TRBJ2-7	.	TGTGCCAGCTCCCCCCCAGGAGGTACCTACGAGCAGTACTTC	CASSPPGGTYEQYF
TRBV2	13	.	TRBJ1-5	.	TGTGCCAGCAACCGGGACGGGAATCAGCCCCAGCATTTT	CASNRDGNQPQHF
TRBV11-3	19	.	TRBJ2-1	TRBD2	TGTGCCAGCAGCTTCGCCCGACTAGCGGGAGAAAAAGGCTACAATGAGCAGTTCTTC	CASSFARLAGEKGYNEQFF
TRBV6-5	13	once	TRBJ2-7	.	TGTGCCAGCAGTATTTCAAGCTCCTACGAGCAGTACTTC	CASSISSSYEQYF
TRBV27	14	.	TRBJ1-4	TRBD1	TGTGCCAGCAGTTTGGACAGGCCTGGGGAAAAACTGTTTTTT	CASSLDRPGEKLFF
TRBV21-1	17	.	TRBJ2-1	.	TGTGCCAGCAGCAAAGGTAAATCCGGGGGGAATTACAATGAGCAGTTCTTC	CASSKGKSGGNYNEQFF
TRBV5-1	14	.	TRBJ2-7	.	TGCGCCAGCAGCTTGGAACCCACTCCCTACGAGCAGTACTTC	CASSLEPTPYEQYF
TRBV7-9	13	.	TRBJ1-2	TRBD1	TGTGCCAGCAGCCCCGGGACAGGGTATGGCTACACCTTC	CASSPGTGYGYTF
TRBV11-2	13	.	TRBJ1-1	.	TGTGCCAGCAGCTTAGACCGGGGGACTGAAGCTTTCTTT	CASSLDRGTEAFF
TRBV2	16	.	TRBJ2-1	.	TGTGCCAGCAGTGACCTGTTCGGGAGCTCCTACAATGAGCAGTTCTTC	CASSDLFGSSYNEQFF
TRBV10-3	15	.	TRBJ2-7	TRBD2	TGTGCCATCAGTGAGTCTAGCGGGAATATGCTCGAGCAGTACTTC	CAISESSGNMLEQYF
TRBV7-8	15	.	TRBJ1-6	.	TGTGCCAGCATCTCCGACAGTTATCCCAATTCACCCCTCCACTTT	CASISDSYPNSPLHF
TRBV28	16	.	TRBJ1-3	TRBD1	TGTGCCAGCAGTTTAGCCACCACAGGGGGCGGAAACACCATATATTTT	CASSLATTGGGNTIYF
TRBV28	15	.	TRBJ2-1	TRBD2	TGTGCCAGCAGTCCGGGACTAGCGGGAGTCTATGAGCAGTTCTTC	CASSPGLAGVYEQFF
TRBV5-1	14	.	TRBJ2-2	TRBD1	TGCGCCAGCTGGGGACAGGGTAACACCGGGGAGCTGTTTTTT	CASWGQGNTGELFF
TRBV2	14	.	TRBJ1-4	.	TGTGCCAGCAGTGCACAGGGCACTAATGAAAAACTGTTTTTT	CASSAQGTNEKLFF
TRBV19	15	few	TRBJ2-3	.	TGTGCCAGTAGTTCGACCGAGGGGTACACAGATACGCAGTATTTT	CASSSTEGYTDTQYF
TRBV19	14	.	TRBJ1-2	.	TGTGCCAGTAGTATAAACGCAGGGAGCTATGGCTACACCTTC	CASSINAGSYGYTF
TRBV6-2/TRBV6-3	12	once	TRBJ2-1	.	TGTGCCAGCAGTCGACAGGACAATGAGCAGTTCTTC	CASSRQDNEQFF
TRBV7-3	14	.	TRBJ2-1	TRBD1	TGTGCCAGCAGCTTAAGACAGGGTCAGGAAGAGCAGTTCTTC	CASSLRQGQEEQFF
TRBV7-9	16	.	TRBJ1-1	.	TGTGCCAGCAGCACAACGGACAGTTCTATGAACACTGAAGCTTTCTTT	CASSTTDSSMNTEAFF
TRBV11-2	13	.	TRBJ2-3	.	TGTGCCAGCAGCTACCGGACCACAGATACGCAGTATTTT	CASSYRTTDTQYF
TRBV29-1	16	.	TRBJ2-1	TRBD2	TGCAGCGCCAAATTGAGCCTAGCGGGAGATGGGGGTGAGCAGTTCTTC	CSAKLSLAGDGGEQFF
TRBV3-1/TRBV3-2	17	.	TRBJ2-3	TRBD1	TGTGCCAGCAGCTATCCGGCCGGGACAGGCCACACAGATACGCAGTATTTT	CASSYPAGTGHTDTQYF
TRBV14	13	.	TRBJ2-3	.	TGTGCCAGCAGCAGGGGGACCACAGATACGCAGTATTTT	CASSRGTTDTQYF
TRBV20-1	10	.	TRBJ2-7	.	TGCAGTGCTCGTCAGTACGAGCAGTACTTC	CSARQYEQYF
TRBV3-1/TRBV3-2	13	.	TRBJ1-2	.	TGTGCCAGCAGCCAAGGCCAACGGGAGGGCTACACCTTC	CASSQGQREGYTF
TRBV29-1	12	.	TRBJ2-7	.	TGCAGCGTGAGGACACTCTCCTACGAGCAGTACTTC	CSVRTLSYEQYF
TRBV5-1	12	.	TRBJ2-7	.	TGCGCCAGCAGCTTGGAGGGCTACGAGCAGTACTTC	CASSLEGYEQYF
TRBV2	13	.	TRBJ2-1	.	TGTGCCAGCAGTGGGGAAGGGACTAATGAGCAGTTCTTC	CASSGEGTNEQFF
TRBV10-3	13	.	TRBJ1-1	.	TGTGCCATCACCTTGGAGGGCGGGACTGAAGCTTTCTTT	CAITLEGGTEAFF
TRBV6-1	15	few	TRBJ2-6	.	TGTGCCAGCAGTGAAGGGGAATCTGGGGCCAACGTCCTGACTTTC	CASSEGESGANVLTF
TRBV3-1/TRBV3-2	16	.	TRBJ2-7	.	TGTGCCAGCAGCCAAGAAGGGCTAGGGGTTACCTACGAGCAGTACTTC	CASSQEGLGVTYEQYF